This T cell receptor (beta chain) was recovered during a study of T cell responses to AZD1222 COVID-19 vaccine. Across the whole study: Second-dose timings of about 4 or about 12 weeks were pooled.

Overall study findings and caveats: Regions left unmutated in variants are reportedly the target of nearly half of spike-specific TCRs. An increase in Spike-specific TCR breadth and depth was observed after two AZD1222 doses. Donors were chiefly white British, with a greater number of females, and clonal diversity was perhaps underestimated.

A note on this clone: Antigen specificity is unknown.

Using immunoSEQ multiplex PCR, the repertoire was profiled, and TCRdb retains in-frame clones only, with some absent. The sample yields 130,000 to 150,000 clones, more than 85% seen once. The receptor's source is an adult in good health. The sequencing used peripheral blood, collected on day 0 of AZD1222 vaccination.

The DNA for the CDR3 is TGTGCCAGCAGCTTGGAGGCGGCAGGAAGCTATGGCTACACCTTC. It codes for CASSLEAAGSYGYTF. The J gene is TRBJ1-2, the V gene TRBV7-9, with no clear D. With 3 bases removed from V and 4 bases from J, the gap between germline ends came to 15 bases. CDR3 size: 15 residues. CDR1 and CDR2 from the germline V gene are SEHNR and FQNEAQ (reference sequence).